The following is a TCR beta chain sequence with its context. This clonotype was recorded a few times. Its specific antigen is unknown. Qualities for individual bases were not recorded, and no much larger clone is one base off. Library preparation used 5' RACE. TCRdb shows the sequencer as NextSeq 500. In the TCR library protocol, a unique molecular identifier was attached to each TCR cDNA molecule so that PCR and sequencing errors could be corrected. Processing in the source paper ran as follows. TCR identification, UMI-based error correction and CDR3 extraction were performed with Decombinator tools. Expanded TCRs were defined as those above a frequency of 2 per 1,000, corresponding to the top 1% of the tumor frequency distribution. Renyi diversity was calculated using the R vegan package after each repertoire was subsampled 100 times to 5,000 TCRs. To build CDR3 similarity networks, amino acid triplet string-kernel similarity was used, and CDR3s were connected when their pairwise similarity was above 0.82. TCRdb reran the public reads through fastp at Q25 and MiXCR, keeping productive beta chains. Each record represents a unique CDR3 protein, reported with the most common genes and DNA among its rows. V and J calls and clone size were set by TCRdb, not the authors. The sample data list 36,000 or so distinct CDR3 sequences, and 4% to 6% of these were observed just once. 29% of the sample is held by the ten biggest clonotypes.

In the paper's terms, the time point label means: sample taken at primary tumor resection. Without any cell sorting, TCR sequencing was performed on whole RNA extracted either from tumor and nontumor lung tissue or from cryopreserved PBMC samples. The donors were more than 60 patients from the lung TRACERx cohort who had early-stage, untreated non-small cell lung cancer. Only patients with enough RNA available from two or more tumor regions were chosen for TCR sequencing. Reading the germline V gene gives CDR1 SQVTM and CDR2 ANQGSEA. The CDR3 goes from the cysteine to the phenylalanine over 12 residues. CDR3 DNA is the only sequence kept; it has 36 bases, read in frame from the first base. Trimming costs V 3 bases and J 8 bases, and their ends lie 10 bases apart. The entry originates in a study of spatial heterogeneity in lung cancer (dated by TCRdb to the late 2010s). For the study in its entirety: Beta-chain transcripts were consistently detected in greater numbers than alpha-chain transcripts, which likely reflects a higher abundance of beta-chain transcripts. In non-small cell lung cancer, the study made a quantitative comparison of TCR alpha and beta repertoires among multiple tumor regions, matched nontumor lung and blood. In the raw uncorrected reads, each unique combination of TCR and UMI appeared more than ten times on average. At surgery, both alpha and beta chains were TCR-sequenced in roughly 200 tumor regions, approximately 64 matched nontumor lung samples and a few dozen PBMC samples. The study linked features of the TCR repertoire to counts of nonsynonymous mutations, which were determined by whole-exome sequencing of tumor tissue. Here is what the overall study found, with its caveats: Ubiquitous expanded tumor TCRs were detected in blood more often at tumor resection than at routine follow-up. Additional single-cell paired TCR alpha and beta sequencing was considered necessary to confirm, at a functional level, the hypothesis that regional TCRs recognize regional mutations.

This clonotype was sampled from a female donor with early-stage non-small cell lung cancer. Source: PBMCs, taken at surgery. The sequence links TRBV29-1 to TRBJ1-4; TRBD1 is perhaps the D gene, given 5 matching bases. The nucleotide sequence reads TGCAGCGTTGATCAGGGCGGGGAAAAACTGTTTTTT. Protein translation: CSVDQGGEKLFF.